The subject of this entry is one TCR beta chain. The data originate from a study of CD8+ T cells in alopecia areata. Isolated RNA was reverse transcribed into cDNA used as the sequencing template. The assay was immunoSEQ multiplex PCR, and TCRdb's table has in-frame clones only and misses some. Of some 100,000 clones detected, approximately 63% appear once; the ten largest clones hold 15% to 20%. The junction had 3 bases not matched to a gene; V was cut back by 2 bases and J by 5 bases. The CDR3 is 14 amino acids. Germline V gene data show CDR1 as MNHEY and CDR2 as SMNVEV (reference sequence). The treatment: oral pan-JAK inhibitor, 5-10 mg twice daily.

The sequences come from CD8+ T cells sorted from blood, collected at week 56, from a patient treated with tofacitinib. This TCR was recovered from a human donor with alopecia areata. V usage is TRBV27 and J usage is TRBJ2-5; 9 bases are a match to TRBD2. The CDR3 protein is CASSLRRGGETQYF. In nucleotides, the CDR3 is TGTGCCAGCAGTTTACGGCGGGGGGGTGAGACCCAGTACTTC.